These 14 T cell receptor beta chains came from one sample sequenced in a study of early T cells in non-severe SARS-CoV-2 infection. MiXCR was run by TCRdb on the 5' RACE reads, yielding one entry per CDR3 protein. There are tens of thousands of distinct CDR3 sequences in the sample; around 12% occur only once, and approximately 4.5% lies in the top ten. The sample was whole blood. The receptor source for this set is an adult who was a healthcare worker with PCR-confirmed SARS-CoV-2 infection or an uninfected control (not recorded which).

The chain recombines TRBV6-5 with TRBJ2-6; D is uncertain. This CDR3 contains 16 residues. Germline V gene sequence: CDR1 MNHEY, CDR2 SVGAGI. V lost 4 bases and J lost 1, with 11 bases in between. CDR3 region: CASSLFGRSGANVLTF. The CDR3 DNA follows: TGTGCCAGCAGTTTATTTGGGCGTTCTGGGGCCAACGTCCTGACTTTC.

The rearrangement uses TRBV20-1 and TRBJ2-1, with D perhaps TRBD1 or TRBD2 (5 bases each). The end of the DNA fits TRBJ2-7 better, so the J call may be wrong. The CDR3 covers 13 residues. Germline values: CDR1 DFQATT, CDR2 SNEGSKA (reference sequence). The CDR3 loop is CSADGTPYNEQYF. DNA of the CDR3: TGCAGTGCTGACGGGACCCCTTACAATGAGCAGTACTTC.

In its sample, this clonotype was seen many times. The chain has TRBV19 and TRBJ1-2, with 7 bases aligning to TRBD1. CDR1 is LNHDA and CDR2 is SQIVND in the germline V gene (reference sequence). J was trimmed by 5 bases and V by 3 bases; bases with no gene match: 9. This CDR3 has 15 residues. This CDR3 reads CASSIWGGQEYGYTF. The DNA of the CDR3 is TGTGCCAGTAGTATTTGGGGCGGACAGGAGTATGGCTACACCTTC.

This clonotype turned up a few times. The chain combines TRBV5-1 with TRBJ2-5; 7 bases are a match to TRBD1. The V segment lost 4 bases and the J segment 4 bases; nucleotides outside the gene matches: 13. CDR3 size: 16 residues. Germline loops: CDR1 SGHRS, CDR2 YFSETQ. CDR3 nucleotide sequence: TGCGCCAGCAGCCCCTACCTTCGACAGGGCGGAGAGACCCAGTACTTC. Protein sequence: CASSPYLRQGGETQYF.

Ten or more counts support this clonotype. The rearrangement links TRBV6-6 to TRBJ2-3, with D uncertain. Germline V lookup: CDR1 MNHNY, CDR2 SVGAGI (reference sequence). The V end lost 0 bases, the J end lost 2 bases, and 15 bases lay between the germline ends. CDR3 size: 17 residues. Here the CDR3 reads CASSYSKAQSFTDTQYF. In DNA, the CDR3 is TGTGCCAGCAGTTACTCGAAAGCTCAGAGCTTCACAGATACGCAGTATTTT.

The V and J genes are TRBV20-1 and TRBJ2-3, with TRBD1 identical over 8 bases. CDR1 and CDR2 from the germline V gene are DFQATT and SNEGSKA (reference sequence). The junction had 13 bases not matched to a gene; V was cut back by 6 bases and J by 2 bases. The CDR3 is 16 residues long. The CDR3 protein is CSAGEVDRANTDTQYF. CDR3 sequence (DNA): TGCAGTGCAGGAGAGGTGGACAGGGCCAACACAGATACGCAGTATTTT.

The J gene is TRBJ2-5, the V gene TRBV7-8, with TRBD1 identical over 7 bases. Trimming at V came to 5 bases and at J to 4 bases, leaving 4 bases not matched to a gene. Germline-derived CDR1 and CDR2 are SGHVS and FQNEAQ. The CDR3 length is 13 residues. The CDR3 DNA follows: TGTGCCAGCAGCGCCCGACAGGGAGAGACCCAGTACTTC. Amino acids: CASSARQGETQYF.

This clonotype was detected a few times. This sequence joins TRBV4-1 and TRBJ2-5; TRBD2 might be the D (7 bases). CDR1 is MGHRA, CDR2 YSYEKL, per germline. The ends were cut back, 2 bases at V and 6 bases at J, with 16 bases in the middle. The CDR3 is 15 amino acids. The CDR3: CASSQYALGGQTQYF. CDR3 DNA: TGCGCCAGCAGCCAATACGCCTTGGGGGGGCAGACCCAGTACTTC.

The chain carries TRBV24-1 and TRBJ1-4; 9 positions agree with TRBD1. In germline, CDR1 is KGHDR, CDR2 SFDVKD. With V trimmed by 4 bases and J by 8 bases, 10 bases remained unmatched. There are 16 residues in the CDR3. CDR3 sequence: CATSETGTGIGEKLFF. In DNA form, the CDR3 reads TGTGCCACCAGTGAAACCGGGACAGGGATTGGCGAAAAACTGTTTTTT.

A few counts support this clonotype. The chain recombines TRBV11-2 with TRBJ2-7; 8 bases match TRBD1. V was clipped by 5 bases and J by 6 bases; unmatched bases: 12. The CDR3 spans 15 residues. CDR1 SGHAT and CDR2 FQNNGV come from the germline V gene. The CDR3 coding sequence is TGTGCCAGCAGCCTCTCCGGGACAGGATTATTCGAGCAGTACTTC. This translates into CASSLSGTGLFEQYF.

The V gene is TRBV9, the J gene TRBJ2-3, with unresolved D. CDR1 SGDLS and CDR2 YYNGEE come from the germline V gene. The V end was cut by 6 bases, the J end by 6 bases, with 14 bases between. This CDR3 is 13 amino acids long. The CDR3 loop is CASTKDQWDTQYF. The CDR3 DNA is TGTGCCAGCACGAAGGACCAGTGGGATACGCAGTATTTT.

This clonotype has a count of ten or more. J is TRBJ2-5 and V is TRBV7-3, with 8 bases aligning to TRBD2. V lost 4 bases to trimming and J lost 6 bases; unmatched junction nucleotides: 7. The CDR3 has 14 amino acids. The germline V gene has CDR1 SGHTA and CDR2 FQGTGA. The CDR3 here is CASSSPERGKTQYF. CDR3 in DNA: TGTGCCAGCAGCTCCCCAGAGCGGGGGAAGACCCAGTACTTC.

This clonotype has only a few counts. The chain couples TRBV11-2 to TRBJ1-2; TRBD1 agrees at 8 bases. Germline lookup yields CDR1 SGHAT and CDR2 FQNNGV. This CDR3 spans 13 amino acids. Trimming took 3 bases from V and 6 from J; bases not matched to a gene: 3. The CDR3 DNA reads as TGTGCCAGCAGCTTCGGACAGGGACATGGCTACACCTTC. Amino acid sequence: CASSFGQGHGYTF.

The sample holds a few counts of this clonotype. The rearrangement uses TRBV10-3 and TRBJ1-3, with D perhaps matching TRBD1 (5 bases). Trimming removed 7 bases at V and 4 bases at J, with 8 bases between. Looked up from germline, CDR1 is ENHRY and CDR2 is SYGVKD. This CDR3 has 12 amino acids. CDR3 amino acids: CAIKGDGNTIYF. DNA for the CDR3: TGTGCCATCAAAGGGGACGGAAACACCATATATTTT.